The 30 T cell receptor beta chains in this list originate from one sample, sequenced in a study of cytomegalovirus exposure and HLA in healthy donors. The PCR made use of 60 Vbeta and 13 Jbeta primers. Some clones are missing from TCRdb's copy, which holds only in-frame ones; the method was immunoSEQ multiplex PCR. The table lists about 130,000 clones, around 78% of them singletons. The sequenced material came from PBMCs. The receptors originated from a man in his forties or fifties in good health and CMV-seronegative.

The V call is TRBV5-1, the J call TRBJ2-7, with a tentative D call TRBD2 (5 bases). Deletions cut 4 bases from V and 5 bases from J, with 16 bases between. Germline CDR1 SGHRS, CDR2 YFSETQ. The CDR3 sequence is 14 residues long. The CDR3 protein is CASSPDLLGDEQYF. Written as DNA, the CDR3 is TGCGCCAGCAGCCCGGACCTCCTCGGGGACGAGCAGTACTTC.

The genes are TRBV5-5 and TRBJ2-3; 11 bases agree with TRBD2. CDR1 is SGHKS and CDR2 is YYEKEE in the germline V gene (reference sequence). The CDR3 covers 16 residues. V shed 6 bases and J 1 base; nucleotides not matched to a gene: 7. CDR3 amino acids: CASTKPTSGGTDTQYF. In DNA form, the CDR3 reads TGTGCCAGCACCAAACCGACTAGCGGGGGCACAGATACGCAGTATTTT. The variable domain in full, with the rest retrieved from reference TRBV5-5 and TRBJ2-3, is DAGVTQSPTHLIKTRGQQVTLRCSPISGHKSVSWYQQVLGQGPQFIFQYYEKEERGRGNFPDRFSARQFPNYSSELNVNALLLGDSALYLCASTKPTSGGTDTQYFGPGTRLTVL.

This sequence joins TRBV19 and TRBJ1-6; D unresolved. This CDR3 spans 15 amino acids. Trimming shortened V by 4 bases and J by 0 bases, and 7 bases separated the two germline ends. Per germline, CDR1 LNHDA and CDR2 SQIVND (reference sequence). The CDR3 coding sequence is TGTGCCAGTAGTACGCGGAGCTCCTATAATTCACCCCTCCACTTT. It specifies CASSTRSSYNSPLHF.

This clone came up a few times. The chain has TRBV5-1 and TRBJ2-5, with TRBD2 matching 8 bases. This CDR3 comprises 15 residues. The V segment lost 0 bases and the J segment 4 bases; nucleotides outside the gene matches: 5. Germline V gene lookup returns CDR1 SGHRS and CDR2 YFSETQ. CDR3 nucleotides: TGCGCCAGCAGCTTGGATGTGGCGGGGGGAGAGACCCAGTACTTC. This encodes CASSLDVAGGETQYF.

V is TRBV9 and J is TRBJ2-6, with 8 bases identical to TRBD1. The CDR3 is 18 residues long. Germline V gene data show CDR1 as SGDLS and CDR2 as YYNGEE. The trim removed 0 bases at V and 2 bases at J, leaving 7 bases unmatched. CDR3 sequence reads: CASSVGQGAQAGANVLTF. CDR3 nucleotides: TGTGCCAGCAGCGTAGGGCAGGGGGCGCAGGCTGGGGCCAACGTCCTGACTTTC.

This chain joins TRBV10-3 and TRBJ2-7; TRBD1 aligns across 7 bases. Germline V gene sequence: CDR1 ENHRY, CDR2 SYGVKD. The CDR3 sequence is 15 residues long. Trimming removed 10 bases from V and 2 bases from J; junction bases left unmatched: 14. The CDR3 DNA reads as TGTGCCACCTTCCAGTCGACAGGGACCCCCTACGAGCAGTACTTC. Translated: CATFQSTGTPYEQYF.

This clone appeared a few times. This chain connects TRBV10-3 to TRBJ2-1; the D is unclear. This CDR3 is built from 17 residues. Germline V gene sequence: CDR1 ENHRY, CDR2 SYGVKD. Trimming shortened V by 3 bases and J by 0 bases, and 15 bases separated the two germline ends. CDR3 region: CAISDPWALSSYNEQFF. In DNA form, the CDR3 reads TGTGCCATCAGTGACCCTTGGGCCCTCAGCTCCTACAATGAGCAGTTCTTC.

The chain recombines TRBV28 with TRBJ2-4; 9 nucleotides line up with TRBD1. The ends lost 6 bases at V and 3 bases at J; junction bases unmatched: 3. This CDR3 has 14 amino acids. Germline values: CDR1 MDHEN, CDR2 SYDVKM. The CDR3: CASSGGQGKNIQYF. In nucleotides, the CDR3 is TGTGCCAGCAGCGGGGGACAGGGCAAAAACATTCAGTACTTC.

The CDR3 DNA sequence: TGTGCCAGCTCAACCCGGGACAGGACCCACAATGAGCAGTTCTTC. Protein product: CASSTRDRTHNEQFF. This chain connects TRBV18 to TRBJ2-1, with 8 bases lining up with TRBD1. This CDR3 spans 15 amino acids. After removal of 5 bases from V and 5 bases from J, the junction contained 8 bases not matched to a gene. The germline gives CDR1 KGHSH, CDR2 LQKENI.

This chain links TRBV23-1 with TRBJ2-2, with D tentatively TRBD2 (6 bases). TRBV23-1 falls under the ORF class, with uncertain function. The CDR3 is 16 residues long. Trimming cost V 3 bases and J 7 bases, with 18 bases left between them. The DNA of the CDR3 is TGCGCCAGCAGTCAGTTACGCCCAGGCGGGGTCGGGGAGCTGTTTTTT. Translation: CASSQLRPGGVGELFF.

The chain couples TRBV12-5 to TRBJ2-1; the match to TRBD1 covers 8 bases. Trimming removed 5 bases from V and 4 bases from J; junction bases left unmatched: 7. Germline values: CDR1 LGHNT, CDR2 FRNRAP. CDR3 length: 15 amino acids. In DNA form, the CDR3 reads TGTGCTAGTGGTCCAGGGACAGGACCTTACAATGAGCAGTTCTTC. Its translation is CASGPGTGPYNEQFF.

The CDR3 here is CASKQGADTEAFF. CDR3 in DNA: TGTGCCAGCAAGCAGGGGGCTGACACTGAAGCTTTCTTT. The chain is built from TRBV28 and TRBJ1-1; TRBD1 aligns across 8 bases. With 7 bases clipped from V and 3 bases from J, the junction kept 4 bases outside the gene matches. The germline CDR1 and CDR2 sequences are MDHEN and SYDVKM. The CDR3 length is 13 residues.

The V call is TRBV9, the J call TRBJ1-6; D is ambiguous. In germline, CDR1 is SGDLS, CDR2 YYNGEE. Trimming pared 0 bases from V and 7 bases from J, leaving 5 bases between. This CDR3 has 13 amino acids. CDR3: CASSVDLNSPLHF. CDR3 DNA sequence: TGTGCCAGCAGCGTAGATTTAAATTCACCCCTCCACTTT.

The chain couples TRBV6-1 to TRBJ1-2; TRBD1 might be the D (6 bases). Trimming removed 6 bases from V and 4 bases from J, with 9 bases in between. From germline, CDR1 is MNHNS and CDR2 SASEGT. The CDR3 runs 12 residues. In DNA form, the CDR3 reads TGTGCCAGCAGGGACAGACCCTATGGCTACACCTTC. Residues: CASRDRPYGYTF.

Concerning this clone: The germline gene is not matched at one end of the junction; a read error may be the cause. This rearrangement joins TRBV6-5 to TRBJ2-7; D is perhaps TRBD1 (6 bases). Germline loops: CDR1 MNHEY, CDR2 SVGAGI. The CDR3 extends over 14 amino acids. CDR3 bases: TGTGCCAGCAGTTCGAATAGGGGGTTGAAAGGGGCGAACTTC. The encoded protein is CASSSNRGLKGANF.

The chain joins TRBV7-2 to TRBJ1-6; D is uncertain. Germline-derived CDR1 and CDR2 are SGHTA and FQGNSA. V was clipped by 2 bases and J by 5 bases, with 10 bases between them. The CDR3 is 15 residues long. CDR3: CASSLFGGNNSPLHF. The CDR3 region has the DNA TGTGCCAGCAGCTTATTCGGCGGCAATAATTCACCCCTCCACTTT.

The V call is TRBV6-5, the J call TRBJ1-2; 7 nucleotides line up with TRBD1. V gave up 5 bases and J gave up 12 bases; unmatched junction bases: 15. The CDR3 consists of 14 residues. From germline, CDR1 is MNHEY and CDR2 SVGAGI. For the CDR3, the DNA is TGTGCCAGCAGTCCGGACAGGAGGCCTATTCGCCACACCTTC. It codes for CASSPDRRPIRHTF.

The genes are TRBV28 and TRBJ2-7; D possibly corresponds to TRBD1 (7 bases). V lost 6 bases, J lost 3 bases, and 21 bases lay in between. Germline assignment: CDR1 MDHEN and CDR2 SYDVKM. The CDR3 is 16 residues long. The CDR3 DNA is TGTGCCAGCAGCCCCCCGCAGGGGGGAGGAGACTACGAGCAGTACGTC. This sequence encodes CASSPPQGGGDYEQYV.

The V and J genes are TRBV7-9 and TRBJ1-2; no firm D call. From germline, CDR1 is SEHNR and CDR2 FQNEAQ (reference sequence). V was pared by 8 bases and J by 6 bases, with 25 bases between. The CDR3 has 16 amino acids. CDR3 region: CASRTTPSGNSNGYTF. The DNA for the CDR3 is TGTGCCAGCCGTACCACCCCCTCGGGGAATTCTAATGGCTACACCTTC. Complete variable domain (other parts from reference TRBV7-9 and TRBJ1-2): DTGVSQNPRHKITKRGQNVTFRCDPISEHNRLYWYRQTLGQGPEFLTYFQNEAQLEKSRLLSDRFSAERPKGSFSTLEIQRTEQGDSAMYLCASRTTPSGNSNGYTFGSGTRLTVV.

The chain recombines TRBV18 with TRBJ2-5, with 7 bases aligning to TRBD2. The CDR3 is made up of 16 amino acids. CDR1 and CDR2 from the germline V gene are KGHSH and LQKENI. V shed 1 base and J 0 bases; nucleotides not matched to a gene: 5. The CDR3 protein is CASSPQERGYQETQYF. The CDR3, as DNA: TGTGCCAGCTCACCACAGGAGCGGGGCTACCAAGAGACCCAGTACTTC.

V and J are TRBV19 and TRBJ1-5, with 7 nucleotides matching TRBD1. CDR1 and CDR2 from the germline V gene are LNHDA and SQIVND (reference sequence). V lost 4 bases, J lost 1 base, and 7 bases stayed unmatched. The CDR3 covers 16 residues. The CDR3 bases are TGTGCCAGTAGTACGAGAGACAGGGCAAGCAATCAGCCCCAGCATTTT. It translates to CASSTRDRASNQPQHF.

V is TRBV29-1 and J is TRBJ1-5, with 7 bases identical to TRBD1. Germline assignment: CDR1 SQVTM and CDR2 ANQGSEA. The CDR3 is 13 amino acids. V shed 5 bases and J 2 bases; nucleotides not matched to a gene: 3. CDR3 in amino acids: CSVYTGGNQPQHF. CDR3 in DNA: TGCAGCGTTTATACAGGGGGCAATCAGCCCCAGCATTTT.

The J gene is TRBJ1-2, the V gene TRBV5-4, with TRBD1 matching over 8 bases. The trim removed 3 bases at V and 3 bases at J, leaving 7 bases unmatched. This CDR3 is built from 15 residues. Germline lookup yields CDR1 SGHNT and CDR2 YYREEE (reference sequence). CDR3 residues: CASSSAGGKDYGYTF. The CDR3 DNA sequence: TGTGCCAGCAGCTCTGCAGGGGGCAAGGACTATGGCTACACCTTC.

The V and J genes are TRBV6-6 and TRBJ2-1; 11 nucleotides line up with TRBD1. Germline V lookup: CDR1 MNHNY, CDR2 SVGAGI (reference sequence). J was trimmed by 7 bases and V by 6 bases; bases with no gene match: 5. The CDR3 has 14 amino acids. CDR3 sequence reads: CASRSGTGGNEQFF. The CDR3 DNA sequence: TGTGCCAGCAGGTCCGGGACAGGGGGAAATGAGCAGTTCTTC.

The rearrangement links TRBV5-1 to TRBJ2-1; 10 nucleotides align to TRBD1. Per the germline V gene, CDR1 is SGHRS and CDR2 is YFSETQ. V dropped 2 bases and J dropped 6; count of bases not matched to a gene: 5. This CDR3 has 15 amino acids. CDR3 nucleotide sequence: TGCGCCAGCAGCTTTGGACAGGGGGAACCCAATGAGCAGTTCTTC. It specifies CASSFGQGEPNEQFF.

This clone was seen a handful of times. V is TRBV30 and J is TRBJ1-1, with TRBD1 matching over 8 bases. Trimming at V came to 2 bases and at J to 3 bases, leaving 5 bases not matched to a gene. This CDR3 region has 14 residues. The germline V gene encodes CDR1 GTSNPN and CDR2 SVGIG (reference sequence). Here the CDR3 reads CAWSPPQGDTEAFF. As DNA, the CDR3 is TGTGCCTGGAGTCCGCCACAGGGGGACACTGAAGCTTTCTTT.

This clone was found once. The rearrangement links TRBV7-9 to TRBJ1-1; 11 bases are a match to TRBD1. Germline-derived CDR1 and CDR2 are SEHNR and FQNEAQ (reference sequence). This CDR3 contains 15 residues. Trimming at V came to 5 bases and at J to 5 bases, leaving 7 bases not matched to a gene. Written as DNA, the CDR3 is TGTGCCAGCAGCCCCCCGGACAGGGGGCAGACTGAAGCTTTCTTT. The encoded protein is CASSPPDRGQTEAFF.

This clone was counted between two and nine times. V gene TRBV2 combines with J gene TRBJ1-2; tentative D call: TRBD1 (5 bases). V was clipped by 4 bases and J by 8 bases, with 11 bases between them. Germline loops: CDR1 SNHLY, CDR2 FYNNEI. There are 12 residues in the CDR3. The CDR3 loop reads CASSAPGKGYTF. DNA of the CDR3: TGTGCCAGCAGTGCGCCAGGGAAAGGCTACACCTTC. The full variable domain, its missing parts supplied by reference TRBV2 and TRBJ1-2, is EPEVTQTPSHQVTQMGQEVILRCVPISNHLYFYWYRQILGQKVEFLVSFYNNEISEKSEIFDDQFSVERPDGSNFTLKIRSTKLEDSAMYFCASSAPGKGYTFGSGTRLTVV.

The rearrangement uses TRBV4-2 and TRBJ2-7; a weak D match, TRBD1 (6 bases). Germline V gene sequence: CDR1 LGHNA, CDR2 YNFKEQ. CDR3 length: 16 amino acids. The germline V and J ends were trimmed by 1 base and 2 bases, with 15 bases remaining between them. The CDR3: CASSQVRGSDPYEQYF. CDR3 nucleotides: TGTGCCAGCAGCCAAGTCAGGGGTTCGGATCCCTACGAGCAGTACTTC.

In DNA form, the CDR3 reads TGTGCCAGCAGACCGCGAACGGGCTCCTACAATGAGCAGTTCTTC. Its protein is CASRPRTGSYNEQFF. The chain is built from TRBV6-5 and TRBJ2-1; no definite D call. CDR1 MNHEY and CDR2 SVGAGI come from the germline V gene. The CDR3 has 15 residues. Trimming took off 6 bases at V and 0 bases at J, with 12 bases between the two ends.